Listed below are T cell receptor beta chains from one sample, sequenced in a study of identical twins. TCRdb processed the 5' RACE reads anew with MiXCR; each CDR3 protein has one entry. Here the sample spans around 480,000 distinct CDR3 sequences, 14% being singletons. These same records also appear under a second study, on yellow fever vaccine responses in identical twins.

The sequenced material came from CD4+ T cells sorted from blood. Source of these receptors: a woman aged 18-29 years in good health. CDR3s include the opening cysteine and the closing phenylalanine or tryptophan. Each record gives: clone size, J gene, V gene, D gene, CDR3 DNA, CDR3 protein. The D gene is left open where the match is weak. Rows give clone size only sometimes, using once, few, many, or a class for an expanded clone.

clone_size: NA
j_call: TRBJ2-1
v_call: TRBV12-3/TRBV12-4
d_call: TRBD2
cdr3_nt: TGTGCCAGCAGTCCTTTTAGCGGGAGATATTACAATGAGCAGTTCTTC
cdr3_aa: CASSPFSGRYYNEQFF

clone_size: NA
j_call: TRBJ2-7
v_call: TRBV2
d_call: NA
cdr3_nt: TGTGCCAGCAGTGTCGGTCAGCTCTACGAGCAGTACTTC
cdr3_aa: CASSVGQLYEQYF

clone_size: few
j_call: TRBJ2-4
v_call: TRBV11-2
d_call: NA
cdr3_nt: TGTGCCAGCAGCTTAGGACCGGATTTTGGGCCAAAAAACATTCAGTACTTC
cdr3_aa: CASSLGPDFGPKNIQYF

clone_size: few
j_call: TRBJ2-4
v_call: TRBV7-9
d_call: NA
cdr3_nt: TGTGCCAGCAGCAGATGGACTACTGTCGCCAAAAACATTCAGTACTTC
cdr3_aa: CASSRWTTVAKNIQYF

clone_size: few
j_call: TRBJ2-1
v_call: TRBV6-5
d_call: NA
cdr3_nt: TGTGCCAGCAGTTACTCGATCAGTAATGAGCAGTTCTTC
cdr3_aa: CASSYSISNEQFF

clone_size: many
j_call: TRBJ2-2
v_call: TRBV29-1
d_call: NA
cdr3_nt: TGCAGCGTTGGACTTACGAACACCGGGGAGCTGTTTTTT
cdr3_aa: CSVGLTNTGELFF

clone_size: NA
j_call: TRBJ1-1
v_call: TRBV29-1
d_call: NA
cdr3_nt: TGCAGCGTTGATGCCGTTTTGAACACTGAAGCTTTCTTT
cdr3_aa: CSVDAVLNTEAFF

clone_size: few
j_call: TRBJ2-7
v_call: TRBV28
d_call: TRBD1
cdr3_nt: TGTGCCAGCAGCTCGAGGGGACAGGGCCCGTCCGAGCAGTACTTC
cdr3_aa: CASSSRGQGPSEQYF

clone_size: many
j_call: TRBJ2-3
v_call: TRBV24-1
d_call: TRBD2
cdr3_nt: TGTGCCACCAGTGATTCCGGACTAGCGCATAGCACAGATACGCAGTATTTT
cdr3_aa: CATSDSGLAHSTDTQYF

clone_size: NA
j_call: TRBJ2-7
v_call: TRBV5-6
d_call: NA
cdr3_nt: TGTGCCAGCAGCTTGTCGGCAGGGTTGAGACTCTACGAGCAGTACTTC
cdr3_aa: CASSLSAGLRLYEQYF

clone_size: few
j_call: TRBJ2-6
v_call: TRBV18
d_call: TRBD1
cdr3_nt: TGTGCCAGCTCACTCAAACAGGGGGCTGCTGGGGCCAACGTCCTGACTTTC
cdr3_aa: CASSLKQGAAGANVLTF

clone_size: NA
j_call: TRBJ2-7
v_call: TRBV7-2
d_call: NA
cdr3_nt: TGTGCCAGCAGCCCGGACGGCTACTCCTACGAGCAGTACTTC
cdr3_aa: CASSPDGYSYEQYF

clone_size: many
j_call: TRBJ2-7
v_call: TRBV7-2
d_call: TRBD2
cdr3_nt: TGTGCCAGCAGCTTAACTAGCGGGCCCTACGAGCAGTACTTC
cdr3_aa: CASSLTSGPYEQYF

clone_size: NA
j_call: TRBJ2-5
v_call: TRBV7-2
d_call: TRBD2
cdr3_nt: TGTGCCAGCAGCCCGGGACTAGCGAACCAAGAGACCCAGTACTTC
cdr3_aa: CASSPGLANQETQYF

clone_size: NA
j_call: TRBJ2-6
v_call: TRBV7-8
d_call: NA
cdr3_nt: TGTGCCAGCAGCTTATTTGAGGGTTTAGGCTCTGGGGCCAACGTCCTGACTTTC
cdr3_aa: CASSLFEGLGSGANVLTF

clone_size: many
j_call: TRBJ2-3
v_call: TRBV4-2
d_call: NA
cdr3_nt: TGTGCCAGCAGCCAAGTTTCAAGGGGTTTCACAGATACGCAGTATTTT
cdr3_aa: CASSQVSRGFTDTQYF

clone_size: many
j_call: TRBJ2-3
v_call: TRBV6-1
d_call: TRBD1
cdr3_nt: TGTGCCAGCAGCGGGACAGGGATCGCAGATACGCAGTATTTT
cdr3_aa: CASSGTGIADTQYF

clone_size: NA
j_call: TRBJ2-5
v_call: TRBV5-1
d_call: TRBD2
cdr3_nt: TGCGCCAGCAGCTTCGTGCCTAGCGGGAGGGAGACCCAGTACTTC
cdr3_aa: CASSFVPSGRETQYF

clone_size: NA
j_call: TRBJ2-1
v_call: TRBV6-1
d_call: TRBD2
cdr3_nt: TGTGCCAGCACCCGTCCGGGACTACGGGATTACTCGGGGGACAATGAGCAGTTCTTC
cdr3_aa: CASTRPGLRDYSGDNEQFF

clone_size: many
j_call: TRBJ2-1
v_call: TRBV5-1
d_call: TRBD1
cdr3_nt: TGCGCCAGCAGCTTGGCCGGGACAGGGATTTACAATGAGCAGTTCTTC
cdr3_aa: CASSLAGTGIYNEQFF

clone_size: many
j_call: TRBJ1-1
v_call: TRBV29-1
d_call: NA
cdr3_nt: TGCAGCGTTGGTCGCAGGGAGGAAGCTTTCTTT
cdr3_aa: CSVGRREEAFF

clone_size: NA
j_call: TRBJ2-7
v_call: TRBV11-2
d_call: NA
cdr3_nt: TGTGCCAGCAGCTTATCCAGGGTCCGCGAGCAGTACTTC
cdr3_aa: CASSLSRVREQYF

clone_size: NA
j_call: TRBJ2-7
v_call: TRBV9
d_call: NA
cdr3_nt: TGTGCCAGCAGCGTAGGCCAGGGGTTCTACGAGCAGTACTTC
cdr3_aa: CASSVGQGFYEQYF

clone_size: NA
j_call: TRBJ2-5
v_call: TRBV27
d_call: NA
cdr3_nt: TGTGCCAGCAGTTTCTTAGGGCGGTCGGAAGAGACCCAGTACTTC
cdr3_aa: CASSFLGRSEETQYF

clone_size: NA
j_call: TRBJ2-3
v_call: TRBV30
d_call: NA
cdr3_nt: TGTGCCTGGAGTGTTGGTGGGGCAGATACGCAGTATTTT
cdr3_aa: CAWSVGGADTQYF

clone_size: few
j_call: TRBJ2-5
v_call: TRBV5-1
d_call: TRBD2
cdr3_nt: TGCGCCAGCAGCACCCCGACTAGCGGGCCAGAGACCCAGTACTTC
cdr3_aa: CASSTPTSGPETQYF

clone_size: NA
j_call: TRBJ2-1
v_call: TRBV4-1
d_call: TRBD2
cdr3_nt: TGCGCCAGCAGCCAAGATCCCCCTCCGGGAGGGTCCTACAATGAGCAGTTCTTC
cdr3_aa: CASSQDPPPGGSYNEQFF

clone_size: NA
j_call: TRBJ2-2
v_call: TRBV15
d_call: TRBD2
cdr3_nt: TGTGCCACCAGCAGAGATCAGGCCCTAGCGGGAGCGAACACCGGGGAGCTGTTTTTT
cdr3_aa: CATSRDQALAGANTGELFF

clone_size: few
j_call: TRBJ2-3
v_call: TRBV12-5
d_call: TRBD2
cdr3_nt: TGTGCACCCACTAGCGGGGTGACAGATACGCAGTATTTT
cdr3_aa: CAPTSGVTDTQYF

clone_size: few
j_call: TRBJ1-6
v_call: TRBV12-3/TRBV12-4
d_call: NA
cdr3_nt: TGTGCCAGCACCTCGAAGGGGGTGAACTATAATTCACCCCTCCACTTT
cdr3_aa: CASTSKGVNYNSPLHF

clone_size: NA
j_call: TRBJ2-2
v_call: TRBV18
d_call: TRBD2
cdr3_nt: TGTGCCAGCTCACCTTTTTCGGGAGGGAACACCGGGGAGCTGTTTTTT
cdr3_aa: CASSPFSGGNTGELFF

clone_size: few
j_call: TRBJ2-1
v_call: TRBV11-2
d_call: NA
cdr3_nt: TGTGCCAGCAGCGTAAGCGATGAGCAGTTCTTC
cdr3_aa: CASSVSDEQFF

clone_size: NA
j_call: TRBJ2-1
v_call: TRBV29-1
d_call: NA
cdr3_nt: TGCAGTCGAGGGGACTCCTACAATGAGCAGTTCTTC
cdr3_aa: CSRGDSYNEQFF

clone_size: few
j_call: TRBJ2-1
v_call: TRBV4-2
d_call: NA
cdr3_nt: TGTGCCAGCAGCCAAGTCGGGCAGAGCTCCTACAATGAGCAGTTCTTC
cdr3_aa: CASSQVGQSSYNEQFF

clone_size: NA
j_call: TRBJ2-6
v_call: TRBV19
d_call: TRBD1
cdr3_nt: TGTGCCAGTAGCGAGATCCGGGACAGGGCCTCTGGGGCCAACGTCCTGACTTTC
cdr3_aa: CASSEIRDRASGANVLTF

clone_size: few
j_call: TRBJ2-7
v_call: TRBV7-2
d_call: TRBD2
cdr3_nt: TGTGCCAGCAGCTCCTCACTGGCGGGGGGGGAATACGAGCAGTACTTC
cdr3_aa: CASSSSLAGGEYEQYF

clone_size: NA
j_call: TRBJ2-1
v_call: TRBV7-2
d_call: NA
cdr3_nt: TGTGCCAGCAGCCGACCAGGGGATAGCTCCTACAATGAGCAGTTCTTC
cdr3_aa: CASSRPGDSSYNEQFF

clone_size: few
j_call: TRBJ1-6
v_call: TRBV4-3
d_call: NA
cdr3_nt: TGCGCCAGCAGCCAAGTAGGAGGGGGTAATTCACCCCTCCACTTT
cdr3_aa: CASSQVGGGNSPLHF

clone_size: many
j_call: TRBJ2-1
v_call: TRBV7-3
d_call: TRBD2
cdr3_nt: TGTGCCAGCAGCTTACGGGGAACTAGCGGTCATGAGCAGTTCTTC
cdr3_aa: CASSLRGTSGHEQFF

clone_size: few
j_call: TRBJ2-7
v_call: TRBV20-1
d_call: TRBD2
cdr3_nt: TGCAGTGCTAGACGGTCTAGCGGGAGCTCCTACGAGCAGTACTTC
cdr3_aa: CSARRSSGSSYEQYF